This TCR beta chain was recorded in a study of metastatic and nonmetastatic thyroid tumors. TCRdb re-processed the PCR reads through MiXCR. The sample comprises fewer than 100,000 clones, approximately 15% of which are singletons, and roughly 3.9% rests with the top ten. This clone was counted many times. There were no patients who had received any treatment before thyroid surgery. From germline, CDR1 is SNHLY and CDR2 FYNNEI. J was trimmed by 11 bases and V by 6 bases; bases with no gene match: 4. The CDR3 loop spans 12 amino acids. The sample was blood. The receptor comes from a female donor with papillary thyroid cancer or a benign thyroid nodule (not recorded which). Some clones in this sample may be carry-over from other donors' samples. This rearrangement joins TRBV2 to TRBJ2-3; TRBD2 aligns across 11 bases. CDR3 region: CASSFLAGGQYF. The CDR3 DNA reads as TGTGCCAGCAGCTTTCTAGCGGGGGGGCAGTATTTT.